Detailed here is one TCR beta chain. This record comes from a study of blood T cell repertoires in COVID-19. Study summary: PBMCs, B-cell-depleted T cells, or T cells provided the cDNA or gDNA that made up the material.

Those enrolled in Seattle joined during active infection and were followed longitudinally afterward. In the authors' workflow: It was from reference gene primer amplification that nucleated cell counts were estimated. The method was immunoSEQ multiplex PCR; TCRdb's version includes in-frame clones alone and lacks a portion of them. That table is the source of V, J and clone size, and D and trimming were worked out from the DNA. The table includes 130,000 or so clones, approximately 90% detected once. The receptor was isolated from a man in his sixties with COVID-19, enrolled during active disease. The sequenced sample was peripheral blood.

The DNA of the CDR3 is TGTGCCAGCAGCCCTCACCAGACAGGGATCACTGAAGCTTTCTTT. Translating gives CASSPHQTGITEAFF. This chain uses TRBV9 with TRBJ1-1, with 7 bases lining up with TRBD1. The length of the CDR3 is 15 residues. CDR1 is SGDLS, CDR2 YYNGEE, per germline. V trimming: 4 bases; J trimming: 4 bases; junction bases outside the gene matches: 10.